This TCR beta chain was identified during a study of shared clonotypes between healthy human individuals. Study as a whole: Per donor, three plates held CD4 naive cells, three held CD4 memory, two held CD8 naive and one held CD8 memory. Study observations and caveats: Rarefaction analysis demonstrated incomplete sorted-subset sequencing notwithstanding large depth.

The CDR3 runs 12 residues. Germline loops: CDR1 MDHEN, CDR2 SYDVKM. V lost 6 bases and J lost 4, with 9 bases in between. Every one of the donors was a Caucasian adult that lived in Nashville, Tennessee. With regard to this clone: What it binds is unknown.

The protocol was immunoSEQ multiplex PCR, while the TCRdb copy is restricted to in-frame clones and leaves out a portion. The profile shows 2.3 million or so clones, over 90% of them singletons. The sample consisted of naive CD4+ T cells from PBMCs. Subset described: CD45RA+ positively selected. The chain links TRBV28 to TRBJ1-1; D unclear. The source of this sequence is a man between 18 and 29 years old in good health. Some clones in this sample may be carry-over from other donors' samples. The CDR3 nucleotides are TGTGCCAGCAGGGTCGGGGTCACTGAAGCTTTCTTT. It codes for CASRVGVTEAFF.